Presented here are 6 T cell receptor beta chains from one specimen sequenced in a study of CD8+CD57+ T cells in acquired aplastic anemia. CDR3 and TCR beta VDJ profiling relied on a genomic DNA template. From the reads, TCRdb called clonotypes with MiXCR, one entry per CDR3 protein. The profile shows about 400,000 distinct CDR3 sequences, 65% to 80% of them singletons. The sequenced sample was sorted CD4+, CD8+, or CD8+CD57+ T cells (not recorded which) from PBMCs. The receptors here all came from a human donor in good health, serving as a control.

The genes are TRBV29-1 and TRBJ2-5; TRBD2 aligns across 8 bases. V gave up 2 bases and J gave up 3 bases; unmatched junction bases: 5. Looked up from germline, CDR1 is SQVTM and CDR2 is ANQGSEA. This CDR3 has 14 residues. CDR3 in DNA: TGCAGCGTTGAAATCCAGCGGGGGAAAGAGACCCAGTACTTC. This encodes CSVEIQRGKETQYF.

This clonotype was observed a single time. V and J are TRBV7-2 and TRBJ2-7, with TRBD2 matching 7 bases. This CDR3 is built from 14 residues. The junction had 8 bases not matched to a gene; V was cut back by 5 bases and J by 4 bases. The germline gives CDR1 SGHTA, CDR2 FQGNSA. The DNA of the CDR3 is TGTGCCAGCAGCCCCAGGACTAGGGAATACGAGCAGTACTTC. This encodes CASSPRTREYEQYF.

This chain connects TRBV6-1 to TRBJ1-2; perhaps TRBD1 as D (5 bases). Germline V gives CDR1 MNHNS, CDR2 SASEGT. Trimming took 6 bases from V and 9 from J, leaving 17 bases between them. The CDR3 covers 13 residues. Here the CDR3 DNA reads TGTGCCAGCAGCAGCCCGGGACTAGCAAGCTACACCTTC. It codes for CASSSPGLASYTF.

As regards this clonotype: The CDR3 does not close with the conserved phenylalanine or tryptophan, likely indicating a read error. No DNA is shown, since the ends of the CDR3 on it are uncertain; the CDR3 is the one TCRdb lists. The chain recombines TRBV2 with TRBJ1-6; the table's D call TRBD1 went unverified against the DNA. Both ends counted, the CDR3 spans 16 residues. Germline V gives CDR1 SNHLY, CDR2 FYNNEI. The CDR3 loop is CASSRRANIGHSFGHC.

This clonotype was recorded at least ten times. The rearrangement joins TRBV3-1 to TRBJ2-5; D may correspond to TRBD1 or TRBD2 (6 bases each). CDR1 and CDR2 (germline): LGHDT, YNNKEL (reference sequence). CDR3 size: 14 residues. Trimming removed 4 bases from V and 4 bases from J, with 13 bases in between. Written as DNA, the CDR3 is TGTGCCAGCAGCCTGGGGGGCTGGGGAGAGACCCAGTACTTC. It specifies CASSLGGWGETQYF.

This clonotype was counted between two and nine times. The CDR3 nucleotides read TGTGCCAGTAGTCCGCACAGTGCCCCTTACGAGCAGTACTTC. Translating it yields CASSPHSAPYEQYF. The chain couples TRBV19 to TRBJ2-7; no definite D call. Germline CDR1 LNHDA, CDR2 SQIVND (reference sequence). CDR3 length: 14 residues. V lost 5 bases, J lost 4 bases, and 15 bases lay in between.